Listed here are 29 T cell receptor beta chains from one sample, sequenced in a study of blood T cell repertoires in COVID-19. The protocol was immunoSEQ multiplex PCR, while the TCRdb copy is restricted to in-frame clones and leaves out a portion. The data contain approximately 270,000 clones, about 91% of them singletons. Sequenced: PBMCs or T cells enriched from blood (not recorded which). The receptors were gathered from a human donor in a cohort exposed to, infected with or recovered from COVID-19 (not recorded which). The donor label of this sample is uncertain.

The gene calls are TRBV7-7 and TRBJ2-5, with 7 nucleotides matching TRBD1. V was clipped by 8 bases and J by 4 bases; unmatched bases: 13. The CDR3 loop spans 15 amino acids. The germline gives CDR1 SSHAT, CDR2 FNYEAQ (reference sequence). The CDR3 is CASGSLGGSTETQYF. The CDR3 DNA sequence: TGTGCCAGCGGGTCTTTAGGGGGCTCGACAGAGACCCAGTACTTC.

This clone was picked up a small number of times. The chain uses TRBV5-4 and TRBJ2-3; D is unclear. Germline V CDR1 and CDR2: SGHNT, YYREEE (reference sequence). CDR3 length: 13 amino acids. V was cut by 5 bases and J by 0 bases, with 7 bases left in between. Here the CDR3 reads CASSYGSTDTQYF. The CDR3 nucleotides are TGTGCCAGCAGTTACGGGAGCACAGATACGCAGTATTTT. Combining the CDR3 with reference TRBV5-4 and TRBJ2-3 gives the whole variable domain ETGVTQSPTHLIKTRGQQVTLRCSSQSGHNTVSWYQQALGQGPQFIFQYYREEENGRGNFPPRFSGLQFPNYSSELNVNALELDDSALYLCASSYGSTDTQYFGPGTRLTVL.

CDR3 amino acids: CASSLAEEGHSNTGELFF. Written as DNA, the CDR3 is TGTGCCAGCAGCTTAGCTGAGGAAGGACACTCGAACACCGGGGAGCTGTTTTTT. The chain uses TRBV7-2 and TRBJ2-2; D possibly corresponds to TRBD1 (5 bases). Per the germline V gene, CDR1 is SGHTA and CDR2 is FQGNSA. The CDR3 loop spans 18 amino acids. V was shortened by 0 bases and J by 0 bases, with 14 bases between the two germline ends.

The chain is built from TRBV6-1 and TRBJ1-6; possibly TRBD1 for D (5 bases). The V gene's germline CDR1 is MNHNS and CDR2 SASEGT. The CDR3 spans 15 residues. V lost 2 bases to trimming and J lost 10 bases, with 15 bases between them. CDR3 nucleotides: TGTGCCAGCAGTGAACTCTCCAGGGCGGAGTCACCCCTCCACTTT. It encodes CASSELSRAESPLHF.

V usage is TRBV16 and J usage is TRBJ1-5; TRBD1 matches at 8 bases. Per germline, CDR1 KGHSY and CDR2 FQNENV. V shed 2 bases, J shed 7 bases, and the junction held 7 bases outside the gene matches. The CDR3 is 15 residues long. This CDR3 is CASSQETGVGQPQHF. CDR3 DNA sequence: TGTGCCAGCAGCCAAGAGACAGGGGTCGGGCAGCCCCAGCATTTT.

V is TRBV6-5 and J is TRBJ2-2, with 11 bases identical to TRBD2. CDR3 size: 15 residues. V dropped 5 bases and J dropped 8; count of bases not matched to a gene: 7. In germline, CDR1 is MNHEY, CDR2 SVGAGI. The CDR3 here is CASSLSGGAAGELFF. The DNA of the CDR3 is TGTGCCAGCAGTCTTAGCGGGGGGGCGGCTGGGGAGCTGTTTTTT.

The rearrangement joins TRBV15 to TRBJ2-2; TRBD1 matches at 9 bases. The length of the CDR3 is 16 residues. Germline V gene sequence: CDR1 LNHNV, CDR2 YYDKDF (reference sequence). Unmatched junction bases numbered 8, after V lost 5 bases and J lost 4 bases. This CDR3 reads CATSGRDRAITGELFF. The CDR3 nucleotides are TGTGCCACCAGCGGACGGGACAGGGCAATCACCGGGGAGCTGTTTTTT.

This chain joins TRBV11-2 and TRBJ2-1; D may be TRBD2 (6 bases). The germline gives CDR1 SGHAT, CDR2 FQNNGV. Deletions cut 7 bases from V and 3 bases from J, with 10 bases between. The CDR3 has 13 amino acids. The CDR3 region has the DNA TGTGCCAGCAAAGGCGGGGTCTACAATGAGCAGTTCTTC. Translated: CASKGGVYNEQFF.

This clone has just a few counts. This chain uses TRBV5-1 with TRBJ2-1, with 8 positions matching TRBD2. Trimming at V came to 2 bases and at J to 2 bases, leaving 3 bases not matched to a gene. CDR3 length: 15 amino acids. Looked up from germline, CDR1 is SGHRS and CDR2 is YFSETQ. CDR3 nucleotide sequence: TGCGCCAGCAGCTTAGACGGGGGGGCCTACAATGAGCAGTTCTTC. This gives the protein CASSLDGGAYNEQFF.

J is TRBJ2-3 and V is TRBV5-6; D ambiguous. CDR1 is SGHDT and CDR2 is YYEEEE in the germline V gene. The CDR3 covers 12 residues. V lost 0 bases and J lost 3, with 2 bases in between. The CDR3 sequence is CASSLATDTQYF. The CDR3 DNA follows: TGTGCCAGCAGCTTGGCGACAGATACGCAGTATTTT.

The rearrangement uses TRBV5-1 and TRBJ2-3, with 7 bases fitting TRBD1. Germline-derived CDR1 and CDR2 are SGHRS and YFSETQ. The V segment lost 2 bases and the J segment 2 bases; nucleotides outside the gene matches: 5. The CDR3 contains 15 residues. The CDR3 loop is CASSFGDSITDTQYF. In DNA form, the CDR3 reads TGCGCCAGCAGCTTCGGGGACAGTATCACAGATACGCAGTATTTT.

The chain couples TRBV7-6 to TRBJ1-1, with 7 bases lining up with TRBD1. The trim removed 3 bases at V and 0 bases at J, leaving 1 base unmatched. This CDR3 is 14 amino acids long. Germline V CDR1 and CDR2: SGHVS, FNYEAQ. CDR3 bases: TGTGCCAGCAGCTTGACAGGGTTGAACACTGAAGCTTTCTTT. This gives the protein CASSLTGLNTEAFF. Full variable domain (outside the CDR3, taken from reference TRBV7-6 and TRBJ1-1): GAGVSQSPRYKVTKRGQDVALRCDPISGHVSLYWYRQALGQGPEFLTYFNYEAQQDKSGLPNDRFSAERPEGSISTLTIQRTEQRDSAMYRCASSLTGLNTEAFFGQGTRLTVV.

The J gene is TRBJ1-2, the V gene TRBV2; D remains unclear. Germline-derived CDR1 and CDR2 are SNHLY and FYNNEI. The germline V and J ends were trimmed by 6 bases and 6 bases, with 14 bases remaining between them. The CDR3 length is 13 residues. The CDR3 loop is CASSPERRNGYTF. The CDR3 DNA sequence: TGTGCCAGCAGCCCAGAAAGAAGAAATGGCTACACCTTC. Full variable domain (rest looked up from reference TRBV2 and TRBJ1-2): EPEVTQTPSHQVTQMGQEVILRCVPISNHLYFYWYRQILGQKVEFLVSFYNNEISEKSEIFDDQFSVERPDGSNFTLKIRSTKLEDSAMYFCASSPERRNGYTFGSGTRLTVV.

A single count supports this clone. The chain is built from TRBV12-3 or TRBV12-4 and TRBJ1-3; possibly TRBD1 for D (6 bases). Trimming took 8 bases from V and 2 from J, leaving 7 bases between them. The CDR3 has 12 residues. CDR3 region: CASHRAGNTIYF. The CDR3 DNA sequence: TGTGCCAGCCACAGGGCTGGAAACACCATATATTTT.

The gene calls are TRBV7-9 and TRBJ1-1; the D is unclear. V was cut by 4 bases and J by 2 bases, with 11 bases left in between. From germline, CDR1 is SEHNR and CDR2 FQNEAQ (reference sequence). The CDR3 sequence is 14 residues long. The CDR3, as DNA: TGTGCCAGCAGCTCCTCGGTTGTTAACACTGAAGCTTTCTTT. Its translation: CASSSSVVNTEAFF.

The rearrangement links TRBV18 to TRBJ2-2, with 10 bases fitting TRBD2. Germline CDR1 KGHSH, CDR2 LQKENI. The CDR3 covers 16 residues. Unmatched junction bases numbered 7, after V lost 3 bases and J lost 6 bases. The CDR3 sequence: CASSPLAGAPSGELFF. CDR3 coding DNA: TGTGCCAGCTCACCTCTAGCGGGGGCGCCTTCCGGGGAGCTGTTTTTT.

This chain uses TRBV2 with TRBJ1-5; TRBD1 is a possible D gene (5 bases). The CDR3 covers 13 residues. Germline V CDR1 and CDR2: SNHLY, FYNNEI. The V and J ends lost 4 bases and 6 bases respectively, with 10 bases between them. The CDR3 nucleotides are TGTGCCAGCAGTGGCGTACAGGTTCAGCCCCAGCATTTT. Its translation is CASSGVQVQPQHF.

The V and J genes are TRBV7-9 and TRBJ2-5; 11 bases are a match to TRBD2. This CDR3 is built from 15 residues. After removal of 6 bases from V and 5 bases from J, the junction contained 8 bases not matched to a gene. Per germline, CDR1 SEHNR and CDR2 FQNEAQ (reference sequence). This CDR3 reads CASRYSGGAIETQYF. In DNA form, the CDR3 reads TGTGCCAGCAGATATAGCGGGGGGGCCATTGAGACCCAGTACTTC.

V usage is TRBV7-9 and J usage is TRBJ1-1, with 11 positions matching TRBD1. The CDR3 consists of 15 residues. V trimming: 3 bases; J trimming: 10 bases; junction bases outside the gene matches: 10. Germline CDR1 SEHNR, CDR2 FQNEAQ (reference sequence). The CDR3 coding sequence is TGTGCCAGCAGCTTCTCACGGACAGGGGGCGACGGAGCTTTCTTT. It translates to CASSFSRTGGDGAFF.

The CDR3 here is CASSPPNSGTFYSVTGELFF. The DNA for the CDR3 is TGTGCCAGCTCACCACCGAATAGCGGAACCTTCTATTCGGTCACCGGGGAGCTGTTTTTT. The chain carries TRBV18 and TRBJ2-2; possible D gene TRBD2, 6 bases. V lost 0 bases and J 4 bases, leaving 24 bases between the germline ends. The CDR3 is 20 amino acids. Germline CDR1 and CDR2: KGHSH and LQKENI.

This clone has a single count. DNA of the CDR3: TGTGCCAGCAGCCCCCCCCCGGGCTATGGCTACACCTTC. This gives the protein CASSPPPGYGYTF. The chain couples TRBV12-3 or TRBV12-4 to TRBJ1-2; D is unresolved. CDR3 length: 13 residues. The ends were cut back, 6 bases at V and 4 bases at J, with 12 bases in the middle.

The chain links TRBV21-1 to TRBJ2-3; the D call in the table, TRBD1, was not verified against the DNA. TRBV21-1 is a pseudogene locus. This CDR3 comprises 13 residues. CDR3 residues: CASSINRLHTQYF. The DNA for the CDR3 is TGTGCCAGCAGCATTAACAGGTTGCATACGCAGTATTTT.

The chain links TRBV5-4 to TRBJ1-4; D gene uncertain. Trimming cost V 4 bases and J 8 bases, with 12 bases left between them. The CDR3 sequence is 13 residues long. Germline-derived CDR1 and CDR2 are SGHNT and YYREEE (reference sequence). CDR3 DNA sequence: TGTGCCAGCAGCCTCGGAGGATCGGAAAAACTGTTTTTT. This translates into CASSLGGSEKLFF.

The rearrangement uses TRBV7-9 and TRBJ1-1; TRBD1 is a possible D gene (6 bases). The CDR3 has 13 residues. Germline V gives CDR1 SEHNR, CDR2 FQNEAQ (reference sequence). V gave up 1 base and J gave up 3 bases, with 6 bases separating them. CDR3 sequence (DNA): TGTGCCAGCAGCTTAGAGGGGGACACTGAAGCTTTCTTT. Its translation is CASSLEGDTEAFF.

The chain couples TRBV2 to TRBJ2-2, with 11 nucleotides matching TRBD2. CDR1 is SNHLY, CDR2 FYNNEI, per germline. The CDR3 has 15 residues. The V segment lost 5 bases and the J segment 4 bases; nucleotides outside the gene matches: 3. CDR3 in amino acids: CASSRGLAGTGELFF. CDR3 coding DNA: TGTGCCAGCAGTCGAGGACTAGCGGGCACCGGGGAGCTGTTTTTT.

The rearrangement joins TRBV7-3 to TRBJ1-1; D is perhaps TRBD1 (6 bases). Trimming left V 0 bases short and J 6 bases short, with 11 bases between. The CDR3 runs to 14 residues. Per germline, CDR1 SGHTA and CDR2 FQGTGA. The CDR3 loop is CASSLTGAGSEAFF. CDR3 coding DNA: TGTGCCAGCAGCTTAACGGGGGCAGGTTCTGAAGCTTTCTTT.

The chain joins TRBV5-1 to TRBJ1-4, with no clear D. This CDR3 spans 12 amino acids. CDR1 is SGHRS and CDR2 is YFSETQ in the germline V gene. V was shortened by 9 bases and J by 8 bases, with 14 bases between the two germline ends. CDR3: CANPPQEEKLFF. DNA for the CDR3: TGCGCCAACCCGCCCCAAGAGGAAAAACTGTTTTTT.

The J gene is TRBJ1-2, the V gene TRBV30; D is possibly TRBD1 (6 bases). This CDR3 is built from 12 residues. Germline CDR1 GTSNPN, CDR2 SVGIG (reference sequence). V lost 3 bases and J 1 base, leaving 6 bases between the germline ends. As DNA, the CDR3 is TGTGCCTGGAGCAGGGGTAACTATGGCTACACCTTC. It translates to CAWSRGNYGYTF.

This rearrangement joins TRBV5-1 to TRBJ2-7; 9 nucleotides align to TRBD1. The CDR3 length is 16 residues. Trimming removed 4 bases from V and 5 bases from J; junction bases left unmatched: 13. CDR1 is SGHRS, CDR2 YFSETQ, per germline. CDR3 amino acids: CASSATGTGSFNEQYF. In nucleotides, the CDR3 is TGCGCCAGCAGCGCCACCGGGACAGGGTCTTTCAACGAGCAGTACTTC.